One and the same sample provided the 21 T cell receptor beta chains below, sequenced in a study of OX40 agonist ivuxolimab in advanced cancers. Assay: immunoSEQ multiplex PCR; the TCRdb copy retains only in-frame clones and omits some. The sample carries about 88,000 clones, more than 80% recorded once. The specimen comprised CD4+ or CD8+ T cells sorted from blood, sampled in a trial of the OX40 agonist ivuxolimab. These receptors originate from an adult with an advanced solid tumor such as melanoma, head and neck, liver or kidney cancer.

V usage is TRBV27 and J usage is TRBJ1-6; 11 bases agree with TRBD1. There are 14 residues in the CDR3. Germline CDR1 and CDR2: MNHEY and SMNVEV (reference sequence). After removal of 8 bases from V and 4 bases from J, the junction contained 1 base not matched to a gene. CDR3 coding DNA: TGTGCCAGCGGGACAGGGGGATATAATTCACCCCTCCACTTT. Its protein is CASGTGGYNSPLHF.

The V call is TRBV6-5, the J call TRBJ1-1, with no clear D. The CDR3 length is 13 residues. V lost 6 bases and J 3 bases, leaving 11 bases between the germline ends. Germline CDR1 and CDR2: MNHEY and SVGAGI. The CDR3, as DNA: TGTGCCAGCAGCTTGAGAGGTTACACTGAAGCTTTCTTT. Amino acid sequence: CASSLRGYTEAFF.

The rearrangement links TRBV7-6 to TRBJ1-2, with D possibly being TRBD1 (6 bases). Germline loops: CDR1 SGHVS, CDR2 FNYEAQ. The CDR3 extends over 15 amino acids. V was pared by 1 base and J by 5 bases, with 14 bases between. The CDR3, as DNA: TGTGCCAGCAGCTTAGGCCCAGGGGATAGTTATGGCTACACCTTC. Translating it yields CASSLGPGDSYGYTF.

The rearrangement uses TRBV6-6 and TRBJ1-6; the D is unclear. Germline assignment: CDR1 MNHNY and CDR2 SVGAGI (reference sequence). This CDR3 has 14 amino acids. Trimming removed 8 bases at V and 8 bases at J, with 16 bases between. The DNA for the CDR3 is TGTGCCAGCTGGCCAGCCATCGGTGATTCACCCCTCCACTTT. Amino acid sequence: CASWPAIGDSPLHF.

This chain uses TRBV4-2 with TRBJ1-1; 9 bases match TRBD1. Germline CDR1 is LGHNA and CDR2 is YNFKEQ. The junction had 9 bases not matched to a gene; V was cut back by 2 bases and J by 2 bases. This CDR3 has 17 residues. Written as DNA, the CDR3 is TGTGCCAGCAGCCAAACAGGGGGCCAAATCAGAAACACTGAAGCTTTCTTT. Protein sequence: CASSQTGGQIRNTEAFF.

The DNA of the CDR3 is TGTGCCAGCAGCTTAGAGAAGGGGACTGAAGCTTTCTTT. This translates into CASSLEKGTEAFF. This chain uses TRBV11-3 with TRBJ1-1; TRBD1 might be the D (5 bases). Trimming took 0 bases from V and 5 from J, leaving 7 bases between them. The germline CDR1 and CDR2 sequences are SGHNT and YENEEA. The CDR3 runs 13 residues.

The chain is built from TRBV7-3 and TRBJ2-5; D is tentatively TRBD1 or TRBD2 (5 bases each). CDR3 size: 16 residues. Trimming shortened V by 5 bases and J by 0 bases, and 16 bases separated the two germline ends. CDR1 SGHTA and CDR2 FQGTGA come from the germline V gene. The CDR3 loop is CASSRTGRTYQETQYF. In nucleotides, the CDR3 is TGTGCCAGCAGCAGAACGGGACGGACGTACCAAGAGACCCAGTACTTC.

The chain combines TRBV27 with TRBJ1-6; a weak D match, TRBD1 (5 bases). The CDR3 is made up of 15 amino acids. Germline CDR1 reads MNHEY; CDR2 reads SMNVEV (reference sequence). Trimming stripped 4 bases from V and 6 bases from J, with 13 bases between. CDR3 protein: CASSSAGYGNSPLHF. In DNA, the CDR3 is TGTGCCAGCAGTTCGGCAGGGTATGGTAATTCACCCCTCCACTTT.

This chain joins TRBV28 and TRBJ1-2, with 8 bases aligning to TRBD1. The V segment lost 8 bases and the J segment 4 bases; nucleotides outside the gene matches: 9. CDR1 is MDHEN and CDR2 is SYDVKM in the germline V gene. The CDR3 has 14 amino acids. The CDR3 bases are TGTGCCAGCCTTACTGCGGACAGGGCCTATGGCTACACCTTC. Its translation: CASLTADRAYGYTF.

The rearrangement links TRBV6-6 to TRBJ2-3, with TRBD1 matching over 7 bases. The ends lost 8 bases at V and 0 bases at J; junction bases unmatched: 2. The V gene's germline CDR1 is MNHNY and CDR2 SVGAGI (reference sequence). The CDR3 spans 13 residues. The CDR3 bases are TGTGCCAGCTCGACAGGGAGCACAGATACGCAGTATTTT. This encodes CASSTGSTDTQYF.

The CDR3 sequence: CASSALAGEVEQYF. CDR3 sequence (DNA): TGCGCCAGCAGCGCGTTAGCGGGAGAGGTCGAGCAGTACTTC. The chain has TRBV5-1 and TRBJ2-7; 9 bases are shared with TRBD2. Germline V gene lookup returns CDR1 SGHRS and CDR2 YFSETQ. Trimming took 4 bases from V and 6 from J; bases not matched to a gene: 8. This CDR3 spans 14 amino acids.

The rearrangement uses TRBV30 and TRBJ1-1, with D tentatively TRBD1 (5 bases). The CDR3 runs to 13 residues. The V gene lost 1 base and the J gene lost 4 bases, with 10 bases spanning the gap. Looked up from germline, CDR1 is GTSNPN and CDR2 is SVGIG (reference sequence). In DNA form, the CDR3 reads TGTGCCTGGAGTGCCGGCAGGGCCACTGAAGCTTTCTTT. It codes for CAWSAGRATEAFF.

The chain recombines TRBV11-1 with TRBJ2-3; 7 nucleotides match TRBD1. V was pared by 2 bases and J by 8 bases, with 10 bases of the junction left unmatched. CDR3 length: 15 residues. Germline V gives CDR1 SGHAT, CDR2 FQDESV (reference sequence). CDR3 amino acids: CASSLPDRVAGTQYF. The CDR3 nucleotides read TGTGCCAGCAGCTTACCCGACAGGGTAGCTGGTACGCAGTATTTT. Full variable domain (outside the CDR3, taken from reference TRBV11-1 and TRBJ2-3): EAEVAQSPRYKITEKSQAVAFWCDPISGHATLYWYRQILGQGPELLVQFQDESVVDDSQLPKDRFSAERLKGVDSTLKIQPAELGDSAMYLCASSLPDRVAGTQYFGPGTRLTVL.

The V gene is TRBV5-6, the J gene TRBJ1-4; D remains unclear. V lost 4 bases to trimming and J lost 8 bases, with 12 bases between them. CDR3 length equals 13 residues. Germline V gene sequence: CDR1 SGHDT, CDR2 YYEEEE. The CDR3 coding sequence is TGTGCCAGCAGCCTTTCCTCCAGCGAAAAACTGTTTTTT. The encoded protein is CASSLSSSEKLFF.

This clone appeared a single time. The rearrangement joins TRBV5-1 to TRBJ1-4; 7 bases map to TRBD1. The CDR3 spans 15 residues. CDR1 and CDR2 from the germline V gene are SGHRS and YFSETQ. V lost 0 bases, J lost 6 bases, and 5 bases stayed unmatched. The CDR3 region has the DNA TGCGCCAGCAGCTTGGGGGACAGACCCTATGAAAAACTGTTTTTT. This translates into CASSLGDRPYEKLFF.

J is TRBJ1-3 and V is TRBV18, with 11 bases matching TRBD1. Unmatched junction bases numbered 1, after V lost 5 bases and J lost 4 bases. CDR3 size: 14 residues. CDR1 is KGHSH and CDR2 is LQKENI in the germline V gene. DNA of the CDR3: TGTGCCAGCTCAGGACAGGGGGCCGGAAACACCATATATTTT. It translates to CASSGQGAGNTIYF. The entire variable domain, with the rest obtained from reference TRBV18 and TRBJ1-3, is as follows: NAGVMQNPRHLVRRRGQEARLRCSPMKGHSHVYWYRQLPEEGLKFMVYLQKENIIDESGMPKERFSAEFPKEGPSILRIQQVVRGDSAAYFCASSGQGAGNTIYFGEGSWLTVV.

CDR3 sequence reads: CASSSRWDRGSGEQFF. As DNA, the CDR3 is TGTGCCAGCAGCTCCCGTTGGGACAGGGGATCCGGTGAGCAGTTCTTC. The V call is TRBV7-2, the J call TRBJ2-1; TRBD1 matches at 10 bases. Germline-derived CDR1 and CDR2 are SGHTA and FQGNSA. J lost 9 bases, V lost 4 bases, and 12 bases had no gene match. The CDR3 totals 16 residues.

This chain links TRBV30 with TRBJ1-4; D gene uncertain. V was trimmed by 4 bases and J by 5 bases, leaving 8 bases between them. The CDR3 contains 12 residues. Germline assignment: CDR1 GTSNPN and CDR2 SVGIG (reference sequence). CDR3 sequence (DNA): TGTGCCTGGACTAACCAGAATGAAAAACTGTTTTTT. This translates into CAWTNQNEKLFF.

This clone was detected only once. The genes are TRBV18 and TRBJ2-7; D may be TRBD1 (6 bases). The germline gives CDR1 KGHSH, CDR2 LQKENI. The CDR3 is 14 amino acids. V gave up 4 bases and J gave up 1 base, with 11 bases separating them. CDR3 in DNA: TGTGCCAGCTCACAGGGGGTAGGGTCCTACGAGCAGTACGTC. Translation gives CASSQGVGSYEQYV.

The chain couples TRBV27 to TRBJ2-1, with D possibly TRBD2 on 5 matching bases. The V gene's germline CDR1 is MNHEY and CDR2 SMNVEV (reference sequence). The CDR3 is 16 residues long. Trimming stripped 2 bases from V and 3 bases from J, with 14 bases between. The CDR3 nucleotides read TGTGCCAGCAGTTTACGGCCGCCTGGAGGCTACAATGAGCAGTTCTTC. Amino acid sequence: CASSLRPPGGYNEQFF.

This clone occurred a few times. The CDR3 here is CASSVSSYREDYGYTF. In nucleotides, the CDR3 is TGTGCCAGCAGTGTGAGCTCTTACAGGGAAGACTATGGCTACACCTTC. The V gene is TRBV6-1, the J gene TRBJ1-2; maybe TRBD1 (6 bases). Germline V lookup: CDR1 MNHNS, CDR2 SASEGT. V was pared by 4 bases and J by 3 bases, with 18 bases between. This CDR3 region has 16 residues.